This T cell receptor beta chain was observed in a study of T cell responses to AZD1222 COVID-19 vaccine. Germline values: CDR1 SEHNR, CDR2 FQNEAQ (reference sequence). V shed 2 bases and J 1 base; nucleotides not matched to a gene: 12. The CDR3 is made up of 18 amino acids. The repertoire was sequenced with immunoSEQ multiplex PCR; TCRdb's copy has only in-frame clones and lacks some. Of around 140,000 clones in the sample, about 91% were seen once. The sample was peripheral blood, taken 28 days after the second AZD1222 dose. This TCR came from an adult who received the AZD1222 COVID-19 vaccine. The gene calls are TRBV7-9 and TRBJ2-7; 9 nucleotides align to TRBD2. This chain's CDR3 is CASSLTGLATRPSYEQYF. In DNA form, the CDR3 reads TGTGCCAGCAGCTTAACGGGACTAGCAACAAGGCCATCCTACGAGCAGTACTTC.